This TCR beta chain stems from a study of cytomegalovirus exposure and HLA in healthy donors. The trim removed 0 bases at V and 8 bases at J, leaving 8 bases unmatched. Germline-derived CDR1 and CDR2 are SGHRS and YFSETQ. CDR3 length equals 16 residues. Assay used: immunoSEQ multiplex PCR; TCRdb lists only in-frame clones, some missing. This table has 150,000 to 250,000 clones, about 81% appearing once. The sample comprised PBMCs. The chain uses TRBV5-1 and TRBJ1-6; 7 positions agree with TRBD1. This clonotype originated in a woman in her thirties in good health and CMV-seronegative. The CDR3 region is CASSLEGAGDYSPLHF. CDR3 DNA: TGCGCCAGCAGCTTGGAGGGGGCAGGAGATTATTCACCCCTCCACTTT.